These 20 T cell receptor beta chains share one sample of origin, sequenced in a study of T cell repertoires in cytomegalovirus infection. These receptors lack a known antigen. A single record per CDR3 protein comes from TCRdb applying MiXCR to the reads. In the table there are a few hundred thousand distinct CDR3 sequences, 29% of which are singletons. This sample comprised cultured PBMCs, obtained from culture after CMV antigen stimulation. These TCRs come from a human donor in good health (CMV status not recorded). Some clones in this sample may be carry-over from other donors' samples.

In nucleotides, the CDR3 is TGTGCTAGTAGAGCTCCGGGGCAGGGTGGGTATCAGCCCCAGCATTTT. Residues: CASRAPGQGGYQPQHF. The rearrangement joins TRBV12-5 to TRBJ1-5, with D perhaps TRBD1 (5 bases). Germline lookup yields CDR1 LGHNT and CDR2 FRNRAP. The CDR3 sequence is 16 residues long. The V end lost 8 bases, the J end lost 5 bases, and 22 bases lay between the germline ends.

CDR3: CASSPGRNVYEQYF. The CDR3 bases are TGTGCCAGCTCACCAGGGAGAAACGTCTACGAGCAGTACTTC. This chain links TRBV18 with TRBJ2-7; D perhaps matches TRBD2 (5 bases). The CDR3 covers 14 residues. Germline CDR1 reads KGHSH; CDR2 reads LQKENI. The V end was cut by 2 bases, the J end by 3 bases, with 11 bases between.

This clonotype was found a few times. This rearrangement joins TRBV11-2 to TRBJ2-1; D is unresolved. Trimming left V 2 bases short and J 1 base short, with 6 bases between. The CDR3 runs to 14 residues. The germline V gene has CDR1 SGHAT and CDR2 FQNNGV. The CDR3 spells CASSLLVSYNEQFF. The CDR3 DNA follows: TGTGCCAGCAGCTTACTAGTTTCCTACAATGAGCAGTTCTTC.

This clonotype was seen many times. This CDR3 is CASRPSGANVLTF. The CDR3 bases are TGTGCCAGCAGACCCTCTGGGGCCAACGTCCTGACTTTC. The chain links TRBV7-2 to TRBJ2-6; no firm D call. The germline CDR1 and CDR2 sequences are SGHTA and FQGNSA. This CDR3 comprises 13 residues. The V end was cut by 6 bases, the J end by 0 bases, with 3 bases between. The full variable domain, its missing parts supplied by reference TRBV7-2 and TRBJ2-6, is GAGVSQSPSNKVTEKGKDVELRCDPISGHTALYWYRQSLGQGLEFLIYFQGNSAPDKSGLPSDRFSAERTGGSVSTLTIQRTQQEDSAVYLCASRPSGANVLTFGAGSRLTVL.

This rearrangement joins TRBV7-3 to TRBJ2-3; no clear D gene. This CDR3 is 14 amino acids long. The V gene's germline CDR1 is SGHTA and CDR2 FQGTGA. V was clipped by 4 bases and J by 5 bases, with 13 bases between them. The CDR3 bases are TGTGCCAGCAGCTCTTTACAAACGGGAGATACGCAGTATTTT. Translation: CASSSLQTGDTQYF.

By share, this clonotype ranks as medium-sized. This CDR3 reads CASSEANWGSYNSPLHF. Here the CDR3 DNA reads TGTGCCAGCAGTGAAGCGAACTGGGGCTCCTATAATTCACCCCTCCACTTT. The genes are TRBV6-1 and TRBJ1-6; D gene uncertain. V lost 0 bases and J 0 bases, leaving 9 bases between the germline ends. Germline V lookup: CDR1 MNHNS, CDR2 SASEGT. The CDR3 is 17 residues long.

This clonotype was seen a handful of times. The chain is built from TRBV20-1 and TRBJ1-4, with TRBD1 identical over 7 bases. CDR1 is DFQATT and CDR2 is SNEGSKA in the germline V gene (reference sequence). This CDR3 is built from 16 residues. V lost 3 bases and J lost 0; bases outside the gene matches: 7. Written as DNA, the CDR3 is TGCAGTGCTAGCCAACCGGGACAGCCAACTAATGAAAAACTGTTTTTT. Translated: CSASQPGQPTNEKLFF.

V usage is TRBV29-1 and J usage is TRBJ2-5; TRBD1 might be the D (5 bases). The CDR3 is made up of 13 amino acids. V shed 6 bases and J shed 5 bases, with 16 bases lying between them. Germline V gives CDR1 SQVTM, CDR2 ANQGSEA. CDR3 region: CSVGVQVSETQYF. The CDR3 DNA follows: TGCAGCGTAGGGGTTCAGGTATCGGAGACCCAGTACTTC.

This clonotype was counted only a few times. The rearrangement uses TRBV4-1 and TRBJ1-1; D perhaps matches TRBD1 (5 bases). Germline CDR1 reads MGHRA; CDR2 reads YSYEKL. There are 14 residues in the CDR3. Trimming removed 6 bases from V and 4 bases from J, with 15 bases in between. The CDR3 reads CASRQSGRGTEAFF. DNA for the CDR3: TGCGCCAGCAGACAATCGGGACGCGGCACTGAAGCTTTCTTT.

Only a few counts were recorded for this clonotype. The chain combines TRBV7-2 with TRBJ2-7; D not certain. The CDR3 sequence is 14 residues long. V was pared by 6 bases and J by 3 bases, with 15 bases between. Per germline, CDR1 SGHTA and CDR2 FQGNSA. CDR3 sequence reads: CASRPEPTVYEQYF. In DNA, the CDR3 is TGTGCCAGCAGGCCGGAACCAACAGTCTACGAGCAGTACTTC.

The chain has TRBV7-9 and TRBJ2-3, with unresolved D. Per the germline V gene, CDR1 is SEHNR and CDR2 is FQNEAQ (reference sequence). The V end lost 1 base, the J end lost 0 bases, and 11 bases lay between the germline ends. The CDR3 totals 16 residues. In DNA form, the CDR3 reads TGTGCCAGCAGCTTAGTCCGGTACACTAGCACAGATACGCAGTATTTT. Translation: CASSLVRYTSTDTQYF.

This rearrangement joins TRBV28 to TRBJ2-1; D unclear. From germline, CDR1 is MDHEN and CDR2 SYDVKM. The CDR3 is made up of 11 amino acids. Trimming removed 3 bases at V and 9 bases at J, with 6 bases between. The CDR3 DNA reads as TGTGCCAGCAGTTTTTATGGTGAGCAGTTCTTC. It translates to CASSFYGEQFF.

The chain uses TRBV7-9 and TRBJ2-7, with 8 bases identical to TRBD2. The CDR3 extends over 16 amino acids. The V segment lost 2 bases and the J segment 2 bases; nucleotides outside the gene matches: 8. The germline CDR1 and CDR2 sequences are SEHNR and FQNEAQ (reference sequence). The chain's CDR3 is CASSLTVGGGPYEQYF. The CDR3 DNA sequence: TGTGCCAGCAGCTTAACGGTCGGGGGGGGTCCCTACGAGCAGTACTTC.

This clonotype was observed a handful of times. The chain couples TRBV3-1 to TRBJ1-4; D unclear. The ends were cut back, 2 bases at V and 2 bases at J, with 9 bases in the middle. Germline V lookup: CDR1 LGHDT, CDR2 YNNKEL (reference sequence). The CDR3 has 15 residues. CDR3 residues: CASSQSLGTNEKLFF. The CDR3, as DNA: TGTGCCAGCAGCCAAAGCTTGGGGACTAATGAAAAACTGTTTTTT.

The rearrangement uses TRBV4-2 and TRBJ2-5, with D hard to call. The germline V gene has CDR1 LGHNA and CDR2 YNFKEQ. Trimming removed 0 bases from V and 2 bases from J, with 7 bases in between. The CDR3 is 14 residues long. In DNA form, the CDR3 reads TGTGCCAGCAGCCAAGATGACACTCAAGAGACCCAGTACTTC. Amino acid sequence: CASSQDDTQETQYF.

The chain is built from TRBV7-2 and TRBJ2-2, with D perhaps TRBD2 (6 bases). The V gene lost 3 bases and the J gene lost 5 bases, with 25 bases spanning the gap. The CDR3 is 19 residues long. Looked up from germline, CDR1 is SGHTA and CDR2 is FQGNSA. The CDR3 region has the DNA TGTGCCAGCAGCTTCCGTCATTCAGAGGGAGGTCGGGGTACCGGGGAGCTGTTTTTT. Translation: CASSFRHSEGGRGTGELFF.

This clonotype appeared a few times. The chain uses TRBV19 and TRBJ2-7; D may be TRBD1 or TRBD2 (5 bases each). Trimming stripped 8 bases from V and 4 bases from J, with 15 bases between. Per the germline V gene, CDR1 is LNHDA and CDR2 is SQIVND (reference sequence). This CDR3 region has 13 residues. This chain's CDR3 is CASGPRGAYEQYF. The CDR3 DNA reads TGTGCCAGTGGTCCACGGGGCGCGTACGAGCAGTACTTC. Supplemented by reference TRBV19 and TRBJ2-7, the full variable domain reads DGGITQSPKYLFRKEGQNVTLSCEQNLNHDAMYWYRQDPGQGLRLIYYSQIVNDFQKGDIAEGYSVSREKKESFPLTVTSAQKNPTAFYLCASGPRGAYEQYFGPGTRLTVT.

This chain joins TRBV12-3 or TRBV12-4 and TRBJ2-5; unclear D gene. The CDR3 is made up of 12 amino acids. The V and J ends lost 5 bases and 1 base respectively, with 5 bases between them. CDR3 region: CASSHLQETQYF. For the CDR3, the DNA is TGTGCCAGCAGTCATCTCCAAGAGACCCAGTACTTC.

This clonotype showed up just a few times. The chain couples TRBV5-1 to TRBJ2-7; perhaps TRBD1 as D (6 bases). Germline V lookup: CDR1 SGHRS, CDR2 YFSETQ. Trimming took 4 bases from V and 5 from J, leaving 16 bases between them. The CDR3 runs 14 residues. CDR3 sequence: CASSRNRDTHEQYF. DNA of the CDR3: TGCGCCAGCAGCCGCAACAGGGATACCCACGAGCAGTACTTC.

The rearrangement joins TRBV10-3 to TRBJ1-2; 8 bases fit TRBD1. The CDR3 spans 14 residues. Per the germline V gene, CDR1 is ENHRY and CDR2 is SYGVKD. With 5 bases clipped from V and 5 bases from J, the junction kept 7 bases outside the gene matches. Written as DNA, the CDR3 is TGTGCCATCAGTCTCGGACAGGGATGGTATGGCTACACCTTC. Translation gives CAISLGQGWYGYTF.